This T cell receptor beta chain stems from a study of T cell changes during pregnancy in multiple sclerosis. Here immunoSEQ multiplex PCR was the method, and the copy in TCRdb shows in-frame clones only, minus some. There are over 50,000 clones in the sample; 85% to 90% occur only once, and roughly 5.2% lies in the top ten. CDR1 and CDR2 (germline): SNHLY, FYNNEI. This CDR3 comprises 18 residues. The ends were cut back, 5 bases at V and 9 bases at J, with 26 bases in the middle. The chain combines TRBV2 with TRBJ1-6, with TRBD1 as a possible D gene (5 bases). Specimen: peripheral blood from another person, used as feeder cells. The receptor's source is a human donor whose cells served as feeder cells for cultures in a pregnancy study. This CDR3 is CASSITGTQNSISSPLHF. The CDR3 DNA sequence: TGTGCCAGCAGTATCACCGGGACCCAAAACTCCATAAGTTCACCCCTCCACTTT.